This T cell receptor beta chain was captured in a study of cytomegalovirus exposure and HLA in healthy donors. With 2 bases removed from V and 7 bases from J, the gap between germline ends came to 6 bases. Germline assignment: CDR1 KGHSH and CDR2 LQKENI. The CDR3 runs 12 residues. The PCR ran on 60 Vbeta and 13 Jbeta primers. Sequencing used immunoSEQ multiplex PCR; TCRdb keeps in-frame clones, though not all of them. The top ten hold roughly 3.8% of the sample, which has 110,000 to 150,000 clones, around 79% seen once. The clonotype comes from a male donor in good health and CMV-seronegative. The chain has TRBV18 and TRBJ2-1; D not certain. Sequenced material: PBMCs. The CDR3 sequence is CASSPIANEQFF. DNA of the CDR3: TGTGCCAGCTCACCAATAGCAAATGAGCAGTTCTTC.